These 4 T cell receptor beta chains came from one sample sequenced in a study of blood T cell repertoires in COVID-19. Sequencing was performed with immunoSEQ multiplex PCR; in TCRdb, only in-frame clones are kept and a portion is missing. The sample contains fewer than 200,000 clones, about 81% of which appear only once. Sequenced input: PBMCs or T cells enriched from blood (not recorded which). The source of these receptors is a man in his fifties or sixties who had recovered from COVID-19.

This chain's CDR3 is CASSQVLGSSPLHF. The CDR3, as DNA: TGTGCCAGCAGCCAAGTCCTCGGGAGTTCACCCCTCCACTTT. V gene TRBV14 combines with J gene TRBJ1-6; D call uncertain. Deletions cut 1 base from V and 9 bases from J, with 10 bases between. CDR3 length: 14 amino acids. Germline V gene sequence: CDR1 SGHDN, CDR2 FVKESK.

The chain has TRBV30 and TRBJ1-1; the D is unclear. Germline lookup yields CDR1 GTSNPN and CDR2 SVGIG (reference sequence). CDR3 length equals 13 residues. Trimming removed 3 bases at V and 5 bases at J, with 13 bases between. The CDR3 coding sequence is TGTGCCTGGAGCGGGATTGGGAGGACTGAAGCTTTCTTT. As protein: CAWSGIGRTEAFF.

This CDR3 is CASSGKGQLGTEAFF. The CDR3 DNA reads TGCGCCAGCAGCGGAAAAGGACAATTGGGAACTGAAGCTTTCTTT. The genes are TRBV5-1 and TRBJ1-1, with D perhaps matching TRBD1 (5 bases). Trimming cost V 4 bases and J 5 bases, with 18 bases left between them. Germline V gene data show CDR1 as SGHRS and CDR2 as YFSETQ. CDR3 size: 15 residues.

In its sample, this clone was seen a few times. The genes are TRBV5-1 and TRBJ1-1; the D is unclear. There are 14 residues in the CDR3. In germline, CDR1 is SGHRS, CDR2 YFSETQ. The V and J ends lost 0 bases and 6 bases respectively, with 12 bases between them. This CDR3 is CASSLVLREAEAFF. The DNA for the CDR3 is TGCGCCAGCAGCTTGGTCCTCAGAGAGGCTGAAGCTTTCTTT.